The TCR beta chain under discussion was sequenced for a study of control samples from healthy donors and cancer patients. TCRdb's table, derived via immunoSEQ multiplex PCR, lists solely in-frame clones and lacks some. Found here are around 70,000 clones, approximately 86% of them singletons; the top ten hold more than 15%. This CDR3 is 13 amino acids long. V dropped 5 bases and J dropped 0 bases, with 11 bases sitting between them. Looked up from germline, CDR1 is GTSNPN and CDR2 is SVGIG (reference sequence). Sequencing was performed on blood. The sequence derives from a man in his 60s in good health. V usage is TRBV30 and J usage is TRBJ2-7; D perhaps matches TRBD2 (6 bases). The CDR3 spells CAWLALGSYEQYF. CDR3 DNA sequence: TGTGCCTGGCTAGCGTTAGGCTCCTACGAGCAGTACTTC.